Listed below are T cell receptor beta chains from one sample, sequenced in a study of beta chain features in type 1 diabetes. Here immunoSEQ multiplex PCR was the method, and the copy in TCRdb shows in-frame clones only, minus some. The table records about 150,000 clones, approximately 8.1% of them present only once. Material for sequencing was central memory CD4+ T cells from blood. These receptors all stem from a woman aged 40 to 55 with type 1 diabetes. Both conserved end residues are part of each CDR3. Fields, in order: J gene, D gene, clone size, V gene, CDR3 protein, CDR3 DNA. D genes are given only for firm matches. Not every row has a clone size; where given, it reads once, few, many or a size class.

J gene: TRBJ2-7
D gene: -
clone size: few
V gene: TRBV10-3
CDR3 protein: CAISPWQGSNEQYF
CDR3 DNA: TGTGCCATCAGTCCCTGGCAGGGCTCCAACGAGCAGTACTTC

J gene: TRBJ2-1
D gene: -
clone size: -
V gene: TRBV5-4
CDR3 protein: CASSLVYSLSNEQFF
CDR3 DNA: TGTGCCAGCAGCTTGGTCTACAGCCTCTCCAATGAGCAGTTCTTC

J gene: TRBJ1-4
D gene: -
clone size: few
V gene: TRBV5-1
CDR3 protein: CASSDPGRPMGGKLFF
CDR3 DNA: TGCGCCAGCAGCGATCCGGGACGCCCGATGGGGGGAAAACTGTTTTTT

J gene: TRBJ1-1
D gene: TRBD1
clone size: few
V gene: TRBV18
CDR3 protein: CASSRQGFRNNTEAFF
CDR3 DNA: TGTGCCAGCTCGCGACAGGGGTTTCGCAACAACACTGAAGCTTTCTTT

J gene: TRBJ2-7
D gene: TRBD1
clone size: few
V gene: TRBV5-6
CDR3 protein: CASSWDRASEQYF
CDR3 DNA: TGTGCCAGCAGCTGGGACAGGGCCAGCGAGCAGTACTTC

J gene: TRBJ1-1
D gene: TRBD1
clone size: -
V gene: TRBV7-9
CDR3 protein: CASSAQGAYTEAFF
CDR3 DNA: TGTGCCAGCAGCGCACAGGGGGCGTATACTGAAGCTTTCTTT

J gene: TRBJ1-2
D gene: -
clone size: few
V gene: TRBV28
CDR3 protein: CASSLLVNYGYTF
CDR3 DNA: TGTGCCAGCAGTTTATTAGTTAACTATGGCTACACCTTC

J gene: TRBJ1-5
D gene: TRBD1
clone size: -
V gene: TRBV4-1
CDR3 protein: CASSQERPTGGGPNRPQHF
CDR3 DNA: TGCGCCAGCAGCCAAGAACGCCCGACAGGGGGTGGACCCAATCGGCCCCAGCATTTT

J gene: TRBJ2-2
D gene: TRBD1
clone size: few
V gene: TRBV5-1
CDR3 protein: CASTDGTDNTGELFF
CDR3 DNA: TGCGCCAGTACAGATGGGACAGACAACACCGGGGAGCTGTTTTTT

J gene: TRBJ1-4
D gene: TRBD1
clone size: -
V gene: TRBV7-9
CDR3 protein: CASSPGQGTNEKLFF
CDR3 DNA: TGTGCCAGCAGCCCAGGACAGGGGACTAATGAAAAACTGTTTTTT

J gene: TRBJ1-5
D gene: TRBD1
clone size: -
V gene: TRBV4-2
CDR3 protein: CASSPRTGDENQPQHF
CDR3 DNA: TGTGCCAGCAGCCCCCGGACAGGGGATGAAAATCAGCCCCAGCATTTT

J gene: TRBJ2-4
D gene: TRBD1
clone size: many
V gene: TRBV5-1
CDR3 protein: CASSPPGGGKNIQYF
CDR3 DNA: TGCGCCAGCAGCCCCCCAGGGGGCGGAAAAAACATTCAGTACTTC

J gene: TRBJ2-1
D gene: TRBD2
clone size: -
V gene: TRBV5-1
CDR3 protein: CASSLSDAGGAYNEQFF
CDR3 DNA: TGCGCCAGCAGCTTGTCGGACGCGGGGGGCGCGTACAATGAGCAGTTCTTC

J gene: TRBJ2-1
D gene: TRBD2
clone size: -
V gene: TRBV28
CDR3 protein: CASSSLGSGGWNEQFF
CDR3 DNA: TGTGCCAGCAGTTCCCTGGGGAGCGGGGGGTGGAATGAGCAGTTCTTC

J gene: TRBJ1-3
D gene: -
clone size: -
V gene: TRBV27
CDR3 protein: CASRPHRASGNTIYF
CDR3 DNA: TGTGCCAGCCGACCCCACAGGGCCTCTGGAAACACCATATATTTT

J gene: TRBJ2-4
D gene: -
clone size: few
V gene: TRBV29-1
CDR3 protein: CSVLGSQAKNIQYF
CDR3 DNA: TGCAGCGTTCTGGGGAGCCAAGCCAAAAACATTCAGTACTTC

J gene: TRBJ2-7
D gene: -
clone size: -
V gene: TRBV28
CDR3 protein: CASRGEYEQYF
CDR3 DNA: TGTGCCTCCAGGGGAGAATACGAGCAGTACTTC

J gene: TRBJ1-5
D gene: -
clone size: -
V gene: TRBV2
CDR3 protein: CASRANQPQHF
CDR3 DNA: TGTGCCAGCAGGGCAAATCAGCCCCAGCATTTT

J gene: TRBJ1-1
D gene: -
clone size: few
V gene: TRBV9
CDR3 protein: CASSASWAGYEAFF
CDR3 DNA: TGTGCCAGCAGCGCCTCTTGGGCAGGGTATGAAGCTTTCTTT

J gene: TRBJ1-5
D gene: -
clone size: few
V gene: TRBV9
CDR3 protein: CASSVSGQGDQPQHF
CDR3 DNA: TGTGCCAGCAGCGTTTCTGGACAAGGGGATCAGCCCCAGCATTTT

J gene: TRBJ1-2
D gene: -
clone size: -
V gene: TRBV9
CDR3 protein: CASSVDVRENYGYTF
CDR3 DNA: TGTGCCAGCAGCGTAGATGTCAGGGAAAACTATGGCTACACCTTC

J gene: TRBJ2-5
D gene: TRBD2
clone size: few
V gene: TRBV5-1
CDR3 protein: CASSPSGGYQETQYF
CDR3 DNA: TGCGCCAGCAGTCCCAGCGGGGGGTACCAAGAGACCCAGTACTTC

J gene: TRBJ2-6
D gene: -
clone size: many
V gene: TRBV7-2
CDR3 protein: CASSFRGSGANVLTF
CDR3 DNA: TGTGCCAGCAGCTTCAGGGGATCTGGGGCCAACGTCCTGACTTTC

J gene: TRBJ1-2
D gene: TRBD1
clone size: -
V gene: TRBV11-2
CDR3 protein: CASSLQGARSGYTF
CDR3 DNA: TGTGCCAGCAGCTTACAGGGGGCGCGTAGTGGCTACACCTTC

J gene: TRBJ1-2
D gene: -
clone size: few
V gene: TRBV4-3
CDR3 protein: CASSQGFPDYGYTF
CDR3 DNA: TGCGCCAGCAGCCAAGGGTTCCCGGACTATGGCTACACCTTC

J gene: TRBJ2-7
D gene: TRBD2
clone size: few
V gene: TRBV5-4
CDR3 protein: CASRRGGGYEQYF
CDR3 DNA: TGTGCCAGCAGACGGGGGGGTGGCTACGAGCAGTACTTC

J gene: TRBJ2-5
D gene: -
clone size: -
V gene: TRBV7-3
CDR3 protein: CASSLGRTGSETQYF
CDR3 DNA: TGTGCCAGCAGCTTAGGGCGGACGGGATCCGAGACCCAGTACTTC

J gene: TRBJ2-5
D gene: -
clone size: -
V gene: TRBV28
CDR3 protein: CASSSTGLTYQETQYF
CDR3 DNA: TGTGCCAGCAGTTCAACTGGACTAACGTACCAAGAGACCCAGTACTTC

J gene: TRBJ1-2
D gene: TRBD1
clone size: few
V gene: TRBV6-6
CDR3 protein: CASRPTGGDGYTF
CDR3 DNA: TGTGCCAGCAGGCCGACAGGGGGGGATGGCTACACCTTC

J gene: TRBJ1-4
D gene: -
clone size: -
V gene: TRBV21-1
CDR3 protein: CASTLPETNEKLFF
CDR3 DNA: TGTGCCAGCACCCTACCCGAAACTAATGAAAAACTGTTTTTT

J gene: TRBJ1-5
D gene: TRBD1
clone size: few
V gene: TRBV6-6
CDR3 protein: CASRPGQGRPQHF
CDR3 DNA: TGTGCCAGCAGACCCGGACAGGGAAGACCCCAGCATTTT

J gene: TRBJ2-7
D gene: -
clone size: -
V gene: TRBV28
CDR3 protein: CASSLGRFYEQYF
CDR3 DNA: TGTGCCAGCAGTTTAGGGAGATTCTACGAGCAGTACTTC

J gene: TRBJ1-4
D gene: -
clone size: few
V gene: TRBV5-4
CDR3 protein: CASSPGGQSEKLFF
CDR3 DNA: TGTGCCAGCAGCCCTGGAGGGCAGTCTGAAAAACTGTTTTTT

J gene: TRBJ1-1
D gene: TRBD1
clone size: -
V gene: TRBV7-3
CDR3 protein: CASSPGGQTTEAFF
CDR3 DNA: TGTGCCAGCAGCCCTGGGGGACAGACCACTGAAGCTTTCTTT